The source of this TCR beta chain is a study of cytomegalovirus exposure and HLA in healthy donors. The primer mix had 60 Vbeta and 13 Jbeta primers. TCRdb's copy holds only in-frame clones and misses some; the assay was immunoSEQ multiplex PCR. In the table there are more than 95,000 clones, approximately 80% of which are singletons. Germline V gene data show CDR1 as ENHRY and CDR2 as SYGVKD. CDR3 length equals 14 residues. The V and J ends lost 5 bases and 1 base respectively, with 10 bases between them. The source is a woman in her 40s in good health and CMV-seronegative. The specimen was PBMCs. The chain carries TRBV10-3 and TRBJ2-3; unclear D gene. This CDR3 reads CAISPHARTDTQYF. The CDR3, as DNA: TGTGCCATCAGTCCCCATGCGCGCACAGATACGCAGTATTTT.